Presented here are 11 T cell receptor beta chains from one specimen sequenced in a study of cytomegalovirus exposure and HLA in healthy donors. The PCR made use of 60 Vbeta and 13 Jbeta primers. Produced via immunoSEQ multiplex PCR; TCRdb's table is partial and in-frame only. The sample records roughly 160,000 clones, around 80% being singletons. The sample was PBMCs. Receptor source: a man aged 40-55 years in good health and CMV-seronegative.

The chain links TRBV28 to TRBJ2-7; the D gene is possibly TRBD2 (5 bases). The V gene's germline CDR1 is MDHEN and CDR2 SYDVKM. The CDR3 contains 12 residues. V gave up 8 bases and J gave up 3 bases, with 11 bases separating them. DNA of the CDR3: TGTGCCAGCGGGGAGCGCCACTACGAGCAGTACTTC. This sequence encodes CASGERHYEQYF.

This chain links TRBV7-9 with TRBJ2-3; 12 positions match TRBD2. The germline gives CDR1 SEHNR, CDR2 FQNEAQ (reference sequence). The CDR3 runs 17 residues. The junction had 9 bases not matched to a gene; V was cut back by 4 bases and J by 4 bases. The CDR3 loop is CASSWPPSGRASDTQYF. DNA for the CDR3: TGTGCCAGCAGCTGGCCACCTAGCGGGAGGGCCTCAGATACGCAGTATTTT.

This clone has more than one count but fewer than ten. The rearrangement uses TRBV5-1 and TRBJ1-2; no reliable D call. Germline V gives CDR1 SGHRS, CDR2 YFSETQ. The CDR3 runs to 14 residues. V was clipped by 0 bases and J by 7 bases, with 13 bases between them. Here the CDR3 DNA reads TGCGCCAGCAGCTTGGGAACAGTCCATGGTGGCTACACCTTC. Protein sequence: CASSLGTVHGGYTF.

The chain joins TRBV5-8 to TRBJ2-5, with TRBD1 matching over 9 bases. The J call may be in error: the DNA end matches TRBJ2-7 better. CDR1 is SGHTS, CDR2 YDEGEE, per germline. This CDR3 contains 13 residues. The CDR3 here is CASSRDRDYEQYF. In nucleotides, the CDR3 is TGTGCCAGCAGCCGGGACAGGGATTACGAGCAGTACTTC.

This chain uses TRBV5-1 with TRBJ2-1, with D perhaps given as TRBD1 or TRBD2 (5 bases each). V gave up 4 bases and J gave up 5 bases, with 19 bases separating them. The CDR3 contains 16 residues. CDR1 and CDR2 (germline): SGHRS, YFSETQ. DNA for the CDR3: TGCGCCAGCAGCATGGGACCGCAGGGTAGTAACAATGAGCAGTTCTTC. Its protein is CASSMGPQGSNNEQFF. The full variable domain, completed using reference TRBV5-1 and TRBJ2-1, is KAGVTQTPRYLIKTRGQQVTLSCSPISGHRSVSWYQQTPGQGLQFLFEYFSETQRNKGNFPGRFSGRQFSNSRSEMNVSTLELGDSALYLCASSMGPQGSNNEQFFGPGTRLTVL.

The chain carries TRBV2 and TRBJ2-1; 7 bases are shared with TRBD2. J lost 12 bases, V lost 2 bases, and 10 bases had no gene match. This CDR3 spans 14 amino acids. From germline, CDR1 is SNHLY and CDR2 FYNNEI. CDR3 protein: CASSETSSGGGQFF. CDR3 sequence (DNA): TGTGCCAGCAGTGAAACTAGCTCGGGAGGTGGGCAGTTCTTC.

J is TRBJ1-1 and V is TRBV9; 8 nucleotides match TRBD1. Trimming at V came to 6 bases and at J to 6 bases, leaving 4 bases not matched to a gene. Looked up from germline, CDR1 is SGDLS and CDR2 is YYNGEE. The CDR3 sequence is 12 residues long. The CDR3 DNA sequence: TGTGCCAGCACCCCGGACAGGGCTGAAGCTTTCTTT. This gives the protein CASTPDRAEAFF.

The chain is built from TRBV2 and TRBJ2-1, with D tentatively TRBD1 (6 bases). The V and J ends lost 4 bases and 7 bases respectively, with 17 bases between them. This CDR3 comprises 15 residues. CDR1 SNHLY and CDR2 FYNNEI come from the germline V gene. CDR3 sequence reads: CASSGQGSFWNEQFF. For the CDR3, the DNA is TGTGCCAGCAGTGGGCAGGGGTCATTCTGGAATGAGCAGTTCTTC.

Concerning this clone itself: One junction end does not reproduce the germline sequence, and a read error may be involved. The chain is built from TRBV19 and TRBJ2-6; D is perhaps TRBD1 (5 bases). Germline V gene sequence: CDR1 LNHDA, CDR2 SQIVND (reference sequence). The CDR3 loop spans 15 amino acids. CDR3 region: CASSIPDRGANGLTF. The CDR3 DNA is TGTGCCAGTAGTATACCGGACCGTGGGGCCAACGGCCTGACTTTC.

The V and J genes are TRBV6-1 and TRBJ2-3; perhaps TRBD2 as D (5 bases). Between the trimmed V and J ends, which lost 6 bases and 0 bases, there was a span of 13 bases. CDR3 length: 15 amino acids. Germline assignment: CDR1 MNHNS and CDR2 SASEGT. CDR3 coding DNA: TGTGCCAGCAGCGGCGGACTGGCTAGCACAGATACGCAGTATTTT. Translation: CASSGGLASTDTQYF.

The V gene is TRBV7-6, the J gene TRBJ2-1, with D possibly matching TRBD1 (5 bases). With 3 bases removed from V and 7 bases from J, the gap between germline ends came to 10 bases. CDR1 is SGHVS and CDR2 is FNYEAQ in the germline V gene. The CDR3 runs 13 residues. CDR3 amino acids: CASSLGRKNEQFF. The CDR3 DNA reads as TGTGCCAGCAGCTTGGGGCGGAAGAATGAGCAGTTCTTC.